This TCR beta chain was sequenced in a study of cytomegalovirus exposure and HLA in healthy donors. Regarding the study as a whole: The listing of fewer than 200 TCR beta chains classed them as cytomegalovirus-associated.

This CDR3 region has 13 residues. Trimming took 10 bases from V and 7 from J, leaving 19 bases between them. The germline V gene has CDR1 MNHEY and CDR2 SVGAGI. As concerns this clone: What it recognizes is unknown.

Amplification used 60 Vbeta primers and 13 Jbeta primers. Sequencing used immunoSEQ multiplex PCR; TCRdb keeps in-frame clones, though not all of them. This table holds approximately 110,000 clones. The chain combines TRBV6-5 with TRBJ1-2; D unresolved. The material sequenced was PBMCs. The clonotype comes from a man between 45 and 60 years old in good health and CMV-seronegative. Here the CDR3 reads CATHYRGAGGYTF. As DNA, the CDR3 is TGTGCCACGCACTACCGTGGAGCGGGTGGCTACACCTTC.